Listed below are T cell receptor beta chains from one sample, sequenced in a study of blood T cell repertoires in COVID-19. Here immunoSEQ multiplex PCR was the method, and the copy in TCRdb shows in-frame clones only, minus some. The sample contains 140,000 to 150,000 clones, about 87% of which appear only once. The source material was peripheral blood. Receptors were obtained from a woman in her forties or fifties with active or convalescent COVID-19. Each CDR3 is given with its conserved first and last residue. Each record gives: V gene, clone size, J gene, D gene, CDR3 DNA, CDR3 protein. D genes are given only for firm matches. The listing skips clone size in some rows; elsewhere it reads once, few, many or a size class.

V gene: TRBV6-6; clone size: NA; J gene: TRBJ1-2; D gene: TRBD1; CDR3 DNA: TGTGCCACTTTGGACAGGCAGCGTGTTGGCTACACCTTC; CDR3 protein: CATLDRQRVGYTF
V gene: TRBV7-9; clone size: NA; J gene: TRBJ2-5; D gene: TRBD2; CDR3 DNA: TGTGCCAGCAGCTTAGGGACTAGCGGAAATAAGTGGGAGACCCAGTACTTC; CDR3 protein: CASSLGTSGNKWETQYF
V gene: TRBV9; clone size: NA; J gene: TRBJ2-3; D gene: NA; CDR3 DNA: TGTGCCAGCAGCGTAGATCGGGGATACACAGATACGCAGTATTTT; CDR3 protein: CASSVDRGYTDTQYF
V gene: TRBV29-1; clone size: once; J gene: TRBJ1-2; D gene: NA; CDR3 DNA: TGCAGCGTTGCAGGTGCGGGGAGCTACACCTTC; CDR3 protein: CSVAGAGSYTF
V gene: TRBV27; clone size: NA; J gene: TRBJ2-3; D gene: TRBD1; CDR3 DNA: TGTGCCAGCAGTTTCCAAGGGGGCCCAGATACGCAGTATTTT; CDR3 protein: CASSFQGGPDTQYF
V gene: TRBV7-2; clone size: NA; J gene: TRBJ2-1; D gene: TRBD1; CDR3 DNA: TGTGCCAGCAGCTTAAAAACTACCGGGACAGGGTACCACAATGAGCAGTTCTTC; CDR3 protein: CASSLKTTGTGYHNEQFF
V gene: TRBV4-3; clone size: NA; J gene: TRBJ2-5; D gene: NA; CDR3 DNA: TGCGCCAGCAGCCAAGAGAGGGTGGGGGCCGCGGAGACCCAGTACTTC; CDR3 protein: CASSQERVGAAETQYF
V gene: TRBV7-2; clone size: NA; J gene: TRBJ2-7; D gene: TRBD1; CDR3 DNA: TGTGCCAGCAGCGGGACAGGGGAGGCCTACGAGCAGTACTTC; CDR3 protein: CASSGTGEAYEQYF
V gene: TRBV3-1/TRBV3-2; clone size: once; J gene: TRBJ2-6; D gene: TRBD2; CDR3 DNA: TGTGCCAGCAGCCAAGAACGGGGGGCTGGGGCCAACGTCCTGACTTTC; CDR3 protein: CASSQERGAGANVLTF
V gene: TRBV6-2/TRBV6-3; clone size: NA; J gene: TRBJ2-7; D gene: TRBD1; CDR3 DNA: TGTGCCAGCAGCCAACGACAGGGTCGGGAGCAGTACTTC; CDR3 protein: CASSQRQGREQYF
V gene: TRBV3-1/TRBV3-2; clone size: NA; J gene: TRBJ2-3; D gene: TRBD2; CDR3 DNA: TGTGCCAGCAGCCTCGGGACTAGCGGGAGCATAGATACGCAGTATTTT; CDR3 protein: CASSLGTSGSIDTQYF
V gene: TRBV30; clone size: NA; J gene: TRBJ1-4; D gene: NA; CDR3 DNA: TGTGCCTGGAGTAAGCAGGGGACTAATGAAAAACTGTTTTTT; CDR3 protein: CAWSKQGTNEKLFF
V gene: TRBV18; clone size: NA; J gene: TRBJ2-1; D gene: NA; CDR3 DNA: TGTGCCAGCTCACCAGACTTGAATAAGTACAATGAGCAGTTCTTC; CDR3 protein: CASSPDLNKYNEQFF
V gene: TRBV6-5; clone size: NA; J gene: TRBJ2-7; D gene: NA; CDR3 DNA: TGTGCCAGCAGTCCTCTAGGAGGCGAGCAGTACTTC; CDR3 protein: CASSPLGGEQYF